Presented here are 15 T cell receptor beta chains from one specimen sequenced in a study of blood T cell repertoires in COVID-19. Measured with immunoSEQ multiplex PCR; TCRdb has only the in-frame clones, and not every one. The sample carries about 350,000 clones, 87% recorded once. The specimen was PBMCs or T cells enriched from blood (not recorded which). All receptors derive from a woman aged 30 to 39 who had recovered from COVID-19.

The genes are TRBV19 and TRBJ2-5, with D maybe TRBD2 (6 bases). The CDR3 has 14 residues. V was cut by 3 bases and J by 5 bases, with 13 bases left in between. The germline CDR1 and CDR2 sequences are LNHDA and SQIVND (reference sequence). Here the CDR3 reads CASSIGGPSETQYF. CDR3 nucleotide sequence: TGTGCCAGTAGTATCGGGGGACCTTCGGAGACCCAGTACTTC.

The V and J genes are TRBV27 and TRBJ2-2; D remains ambiguous. Looked up from germline, CDR1 is MNHEY and CDR2 is SMNVEV (reference sequence). This CDR3 has 17 residues. With 1 base removed from V and 0 bases from J, the gap between germline ends came to 12 bases. The CDR3 bases are TGTGCCAGCAGTTTATTCAGCGCGAGAACGAACACCGGGGAGCTGTTTTTT. Translated: CASSLFSARTNTGELFF.

The rearrangement uses TRBV12-3 or TRBV12-4 and TRBJ2-3; D possibly corresponds to TRBD1 (5 bases). Trimming cost V 5 bases and J 5 bases, with 11 bases left between them. The CDR3 loop spans 13 amino acids. The DNA for the CDR3 is TGTGCCAGCAGTCGACAGTCACGAGATACGCAGTATTTT. Translating it yields CASSRQSRDTQYF.

This rearrangement joins TRBV5-1 to TRBJ1-4; D is undetermined. This CDR3 spans 13 amino acids. Germline assignment: CDR1 SGHRS and CDR2 YFSETQ. Between the trimmed V and J ends, which lost 0 bases and 7 bases, there was a span of 7 bases. The CDR3, as DNA: TGCGCCAGCAGCTTGGGAACCGGTGAAAAACTGTTTTTT. The encoded protein is CASSLGTGEKLFF.

The V gene is TRBV5-1, the J gene TRBJ2-1; 7 bases are a match to TRBD1. The germline gives CDR1 SGHRS, CDR2 YFSETQ. The trim removed 5 bases at V and 9 bases at J, leaving 8 bases unmatched. The CDR3 has 13 residues. DNA for the CDR3: TGCGCCAGCAGGACGACAGGGTCGGGTGAGCAGTTCTTC. This codes for CASRTTGSGEQFF. The whole variable domain, remainder taken from reference TRBV5-1 and TRBJ2-1, is KAGVTQTPRYLIKTRGQQVTLSCSPISGHRSVSWYQQTPGQGLQFLFEYFSETQRNKGNFPGRFSGRQFSNSRSEMNVSTLELGDSALYLCASRTTGSGEQFFGPGTRLTVL.

V gene TRBV11-2 combines with J gene TRBJ2-1; D ambiguous. This CDR3 is 15 amino acids long. V shed 1 base and J shed 5 bases, with 12 bases lying between them. CDR1 and CDR2 (germline): SGHAT, FQNNGV. CDR3 sequence reads: CASSLADPLDNEQFF. CDR3 DNA sequence: TGTGCCAGCAGCTTAGCCGATCCTCTAGACAATGAGCAGTTCTTC.

This chain connects TRBV28 to TRBJ2-1, with 10 bases aligning to TRBD2. V shed 7 bases, J shed 0 bases, and the junction held 18 bases outside the gene matches. CDR1 is MDHEN and CDR2 is SYDVKM in the germline V gene. The CDR3 contains 20 residues. CDR3 nucleotide sequence: TGTGCCAGCAATTCCCCTTGGGCTAGCGGGGGACAGAGCTCCTACAATGAGCAGTTCTTC. It encodes CASNSPWASGGQSSYNEQFF.

V usage is TRBV2 and J usage is TRBJ1-1; TRBD1 aligns across 9 bases. Germline V gene lookup returns CDR1 SNHLY and CDR2 FYNNEI. V gave up 4 bases and J gave up 11 bases; unmatched junction bases: 2. CDR3 size: 11 residues. CDR3 residues: CASSGTGEAFF. The CDR3 nucleotides read TGTGCCAGCAGTGGGACAGGGGAGGCTTTCTTT.

This chain uses TRBV11-2 with TRBJ2-2; 7 positions agree with TRBD1. CDR1 and CDR2 from the germline V gene are SGHAT and FQNNGV. V shed 5 bases and J 4 bases; nucleotides not matched to a gene: 10. The CDR3 sequence is 16 residues long. CDR3 in amino acids: CASSPLRTGGTGELFF. The CDR3 DNA reads TGTGCCAGCAGCCCCCTCCGGACAGGTGGCACCGGGGAGCTGTTTTTT.

This clone came up once. The rearrangement uses TRBV19 and TRBJ1-6; tentatively, D is TRBD1 (5 bases). CDR3 size: 15 residues. Germline V gene sequence: CDR1 LNHDA, CDR2 SQIVND (reference sequence). The germline V and J ends were trimmed by 6 bases and 8 bases, with 17 bases remaining between them. The CDR3 DNA is TGTGCCAGTAGACCCCGGCAGGGTACGGATTCACCCCTCCACTTT. Translated: CASRPRQGTDSPLHF.

The V gene is TRBV18, the J gene TRBJ2-5; D possibly corresponds to TRBD1 (5 bases). Trimming took off 2 bases at V and 5 bases at J, with 12 bases between the two ends. This CDR3 region has 14 residues. The germline CDR1 and CDR2 sequences are KGHSH and LQKENI. CDR3 residues: CASSPSDTRETQYF. The CDR3 DNA follows: TGTGCCAGCTCACCATCGGACACAAGGGAGACCCAGTACTTC. Full variable domain (missing parts from reference TRBV18 and TRBJ2-5): NAGVMQNPRHLVRRRGQEARLRCSPMKGHSHVYWYRQLPEEGLKFMVYLQKENIIDESGMPKERFSAEFPKEGPSILRIQQVVRGDSAAYFCASSPSDTRETQYFGPGTRLLVL.

V and J are TRBV2 and TRBJ1-2; a possible D gene is TRBD1 (6 bases). This CDR3 region has 13 residues. Looked up from germline, CDR1 is SNHLY and CDR2 is FYNNEI. Trimming left V 6 bases short and J 4 bases short, with 12 bases between. The CDR3 nucleotides read TGTGCCAGCAGCTATGGACAGCTCTATGGCTACACCTTC. As protein: CASSYGQLYGYTF.

The CDR3 DNA reads TGTGCCAGCAGCTTACTTGGGAGAGCCTACGAGCAGTACTTC. Translation gives CASSLLGRAYEQYF. The rearrangement uses TRBV11-2 and TRBJ2-7, with D maybe TRBD2 (5 bases). Between the trimmed V and J ends, which lost 2 bases and 2 bases, there was a span of 10 bases. Germline lookup yields CDR1 SGHAT and CDR2 FQNNGV. The CDR3 is 14 amino acids.

The chain carries TRBV13 and TRBJ2-1; TRBD1 agrees at 7 bases. The germline V gene has CDR1 PRHDT and CDR2 FYEKMQ (reference sequence). The length of the CDR3 is 13 residues. The V and J ends lost 4 bases and 7 bases, in that order; junction bases with no gene match: 4. In nucleotides, the CDR3 is TGTGCCAGCAGCTCTGACAGGGCGAATGAGCAGTTCTTC. As protein: CASSSDRANEQFF.

The chain has TRBV6-5 and TRBJ2-5; TRBD1 aligns across 7 bases. This CDR3 is built from 16 residues. Germline CDR1 MNHEY, CDR2 SVGAGI. The V segment lost 2 bases and the J segment 2 bases; nucleotides outside the gene matches: 8. In DNA, the CDR3 is TGTGCCAGCAGTTACGGAACAGGGGACATTCAAGAGACCCAGTACTTC. Its protein product is CASSYGTGDIQETQYF.